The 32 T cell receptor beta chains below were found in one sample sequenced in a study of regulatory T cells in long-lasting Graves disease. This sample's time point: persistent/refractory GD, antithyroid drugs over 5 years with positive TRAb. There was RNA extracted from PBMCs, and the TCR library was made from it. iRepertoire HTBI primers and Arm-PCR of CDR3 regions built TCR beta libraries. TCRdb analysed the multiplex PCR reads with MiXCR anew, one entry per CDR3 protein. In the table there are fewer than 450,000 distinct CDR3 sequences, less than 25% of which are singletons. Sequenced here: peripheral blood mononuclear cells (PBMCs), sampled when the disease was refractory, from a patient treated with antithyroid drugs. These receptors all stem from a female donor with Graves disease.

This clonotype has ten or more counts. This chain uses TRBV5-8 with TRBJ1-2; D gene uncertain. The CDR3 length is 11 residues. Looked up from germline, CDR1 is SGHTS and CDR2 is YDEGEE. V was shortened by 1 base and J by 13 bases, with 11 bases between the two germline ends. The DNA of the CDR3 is TGTGCCAGCAGCTTGACTCCTATGGGCACCTTC. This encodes CASSLTPMGTF.

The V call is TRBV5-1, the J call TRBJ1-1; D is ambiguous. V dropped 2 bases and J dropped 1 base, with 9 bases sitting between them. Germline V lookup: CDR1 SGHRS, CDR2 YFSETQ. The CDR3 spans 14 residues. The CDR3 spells CASSFGPTNTEAFF. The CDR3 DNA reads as TGCGCCAGCAGCTTTGGTCCGACGAACACTGAAGCTTTCTTT. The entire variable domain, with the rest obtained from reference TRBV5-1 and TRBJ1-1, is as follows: KAGVTQTPRYLIKTRGQQVTLSCSPISGHRSVSWYQQTPGQGLQFLFEYFSETQRNKGNFPGRFSGRQFSNSRSEMNVSTLELGDSALYLCASSFGPTNTEAFFGQGTRLTVV.

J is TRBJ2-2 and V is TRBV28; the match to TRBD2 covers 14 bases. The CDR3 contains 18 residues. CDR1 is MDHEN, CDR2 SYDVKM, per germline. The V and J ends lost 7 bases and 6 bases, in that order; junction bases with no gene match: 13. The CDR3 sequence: CASNPAGLAGVSAGELFF. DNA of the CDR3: TGTGCCAGCAACCCCGCGGGACTAGCGGGAGTCTCGGCCGGGGAGCTGTTTTTT.

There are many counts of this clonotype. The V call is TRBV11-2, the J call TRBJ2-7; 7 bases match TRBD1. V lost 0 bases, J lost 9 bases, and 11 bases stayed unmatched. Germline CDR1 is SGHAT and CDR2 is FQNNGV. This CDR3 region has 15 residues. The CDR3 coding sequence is TGTGCCAGCAGCTTAGATGCGCAGGGGGTAGGGTGGCAGTACTTC. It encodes CASSLDAQGVGWQYF.

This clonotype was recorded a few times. Here the CDR3 reads CASSLSGLAGSDTQYF. The CDR3 DNA sequence: TGTGCCAGCAGTTTGTCGGGACTAGCGGGATCAGATACGCAGTATTTT. This chain joins TRBV28 and TRBJ2-3, with 13 bases aligning to TRBD2. This CDR3 has 16 residues. V shed 3 bases, J shed 4 bases, and the junction held 4 bases outside the gene matches. Germline lookup yields CDR1 MDHEN and CDR2 SYDVKM.

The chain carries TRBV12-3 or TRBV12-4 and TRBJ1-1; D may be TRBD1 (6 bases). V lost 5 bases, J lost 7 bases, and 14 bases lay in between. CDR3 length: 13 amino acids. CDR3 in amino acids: CASSGTRWVEAFF. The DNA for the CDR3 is TGTGCCAGCAGTGGGACAAGGTGGGTTGAAGCTTTCTTT.

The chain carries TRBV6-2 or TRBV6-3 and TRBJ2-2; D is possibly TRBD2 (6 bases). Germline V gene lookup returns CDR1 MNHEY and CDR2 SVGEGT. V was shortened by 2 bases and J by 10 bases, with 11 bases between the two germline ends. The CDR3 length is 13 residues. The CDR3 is CASSYLGLQELFF. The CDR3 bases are TGTGCCAGCAGTTACCTGGGACTTCAGGAGCTGTTTTTT.

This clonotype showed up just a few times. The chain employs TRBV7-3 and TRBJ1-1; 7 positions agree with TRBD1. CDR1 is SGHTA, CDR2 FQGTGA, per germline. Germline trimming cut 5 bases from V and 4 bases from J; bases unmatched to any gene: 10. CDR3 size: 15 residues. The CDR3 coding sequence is TGTGCCAGCAGCGCTCAGGGGGAGGGTAGCACTGAAGCTTTCTTT. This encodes CASSAQGEGSTEAFF.

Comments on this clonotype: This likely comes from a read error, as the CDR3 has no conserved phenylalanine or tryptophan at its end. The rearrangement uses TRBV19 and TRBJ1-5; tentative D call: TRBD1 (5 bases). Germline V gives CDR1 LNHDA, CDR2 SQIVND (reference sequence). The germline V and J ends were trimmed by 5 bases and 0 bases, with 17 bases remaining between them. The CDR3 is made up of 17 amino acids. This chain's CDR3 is CASSPRGGHDSNQPQHL. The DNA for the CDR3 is TGTGCCAGTAGTCCCCGAGGAGGACACGATAGCAATCAGCCCCAGCATCTT.

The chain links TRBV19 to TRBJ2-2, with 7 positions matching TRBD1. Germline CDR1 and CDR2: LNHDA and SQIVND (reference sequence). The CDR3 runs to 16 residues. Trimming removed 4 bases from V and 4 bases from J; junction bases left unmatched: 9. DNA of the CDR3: TGTGCCAGTAGTACACGGACAGGCCCGGGCACCGGGGAGCTGTTTTTT. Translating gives CASSTRTGPGTGELFF.

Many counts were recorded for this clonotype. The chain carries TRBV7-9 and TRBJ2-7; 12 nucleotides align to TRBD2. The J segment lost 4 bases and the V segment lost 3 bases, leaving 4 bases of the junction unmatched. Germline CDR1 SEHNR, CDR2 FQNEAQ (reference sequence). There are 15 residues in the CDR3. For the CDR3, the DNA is TGTGCCAGCAGCTTGTTCACTAGCGGGAGGTACGAGCAGTACTTC. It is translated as CASSLFTSGRYEQYF.

The CDR3 region has the DNA TGTGCCAGCAGTTTAGTTTCTGGGTTGGGCGGGGAGCTGTTTTTT. Translation gives CASSLVSGLGGELFF. The chain has TRBV12-3 or TRBV12-4 and TRBJ2-2, with D hard to call. This CDR3 comprises 15 residues. Deletions cut 1 base from V and 7 bases from J, with 13 bases between.

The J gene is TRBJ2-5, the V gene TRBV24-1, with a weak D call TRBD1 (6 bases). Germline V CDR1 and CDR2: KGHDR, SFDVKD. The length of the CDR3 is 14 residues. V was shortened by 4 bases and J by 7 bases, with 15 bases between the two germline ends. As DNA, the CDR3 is TGTGCCACCAGTGACCCGGGACAAGGGGGGACCCAGTACTTC. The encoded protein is CATSDPGQGGTQYF.

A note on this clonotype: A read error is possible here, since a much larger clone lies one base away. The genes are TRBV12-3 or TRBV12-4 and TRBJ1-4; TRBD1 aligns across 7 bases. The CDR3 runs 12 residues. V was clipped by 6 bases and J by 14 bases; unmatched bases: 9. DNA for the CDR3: TGTGCCAGCAGGAAAGACAGGGTGTTCCTGTTTTTT. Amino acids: CASRKDRVFLFF.

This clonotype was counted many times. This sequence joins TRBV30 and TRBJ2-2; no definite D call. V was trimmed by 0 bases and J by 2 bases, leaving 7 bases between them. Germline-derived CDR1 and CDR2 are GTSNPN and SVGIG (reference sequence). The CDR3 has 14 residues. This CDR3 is CAWSVDQNTGELFF. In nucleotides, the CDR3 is TGTGCCTGGAGTGTAGATCAAAACACCGGGGAGCTGTTTTTT.

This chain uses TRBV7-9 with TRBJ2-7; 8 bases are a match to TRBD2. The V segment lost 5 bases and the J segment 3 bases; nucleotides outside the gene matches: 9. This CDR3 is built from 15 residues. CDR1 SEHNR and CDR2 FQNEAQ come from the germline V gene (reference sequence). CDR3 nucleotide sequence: TGTGCCAGCAGCCCGAGGACTAGCATGGGCTACGAGCAGTACTTC. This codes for CASSPRTSMGYEQYF.

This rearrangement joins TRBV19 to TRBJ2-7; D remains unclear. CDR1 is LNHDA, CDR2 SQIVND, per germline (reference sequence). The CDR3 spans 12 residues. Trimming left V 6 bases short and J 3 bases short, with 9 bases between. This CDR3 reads CASRGTNYEQYF. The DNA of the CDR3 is TGTGCCAGTAGGGGAACTAACTACGAGCAGTACTTC.

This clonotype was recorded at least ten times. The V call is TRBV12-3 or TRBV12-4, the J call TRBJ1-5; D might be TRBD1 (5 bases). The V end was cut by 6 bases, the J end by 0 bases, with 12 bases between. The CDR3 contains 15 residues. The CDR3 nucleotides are TGTGCCAGCAGAAGAGGGGATGGTAGCAATCAGCCCCAGCATTTT. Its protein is CASRRGDGSNQPQHF.

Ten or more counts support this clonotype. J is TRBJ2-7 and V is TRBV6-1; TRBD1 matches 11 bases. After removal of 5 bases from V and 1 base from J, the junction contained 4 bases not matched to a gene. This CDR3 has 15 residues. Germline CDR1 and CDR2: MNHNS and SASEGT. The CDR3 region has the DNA TGTGCCAGCAGTCCGGGACAGGGGGTTTCCTACGAGCAGTACTTC. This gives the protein CASSPGQGVSYEQYF.

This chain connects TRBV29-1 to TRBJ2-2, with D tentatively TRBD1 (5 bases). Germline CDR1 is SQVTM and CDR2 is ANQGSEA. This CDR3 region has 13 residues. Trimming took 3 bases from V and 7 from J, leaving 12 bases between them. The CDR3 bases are TGCAGCGTTGAGGGGCAAATCGTCGGGGAGCTGTTTTTT. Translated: CSVEGQIVGELFF.

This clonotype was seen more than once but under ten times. The CDR3 nucleotides are TGTGCCAGCAGCCCCTCTAGCGGGATGGAGCAAGAGACCCAGTACTTC. Its protein product is CASSPSSGMEQETQYF. The rearrangement links TRBV7-9 to TRBJ2-5; TRBD2 agrees at 9 bases. This CDR3 has 16 residues. Per germline, CDR1 SEHNR and CDR2 FQNEAQ (reference sequence). The trim removed 5 bases at V and 2 bases at J, leaving 9 bases unmatched.

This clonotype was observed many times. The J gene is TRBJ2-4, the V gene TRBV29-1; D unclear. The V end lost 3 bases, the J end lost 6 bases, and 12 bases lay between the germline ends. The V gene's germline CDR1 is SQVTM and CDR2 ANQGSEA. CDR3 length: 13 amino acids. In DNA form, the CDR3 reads TGCAGCGTTGAGAATACGGACGGAAACATTCAGTACTTC. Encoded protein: CSVENTDGNIQYF.

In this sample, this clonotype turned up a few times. CDR3 in DNA: TGTGCCTCCGGGCCGGAGATGAACACTGAAGCTTTCTTT. Protein: CASGPEMNTEAFF. The chain links TRBV27 to TRBJ1-1; D is undetermined. The CDR3 is 13 amino acids. Germline CDR1 and CDR2: MNHEY and SMNVEV (reference sequence). Trimming took 11 bases from V and 0 from J, leaving 13 bases between them.

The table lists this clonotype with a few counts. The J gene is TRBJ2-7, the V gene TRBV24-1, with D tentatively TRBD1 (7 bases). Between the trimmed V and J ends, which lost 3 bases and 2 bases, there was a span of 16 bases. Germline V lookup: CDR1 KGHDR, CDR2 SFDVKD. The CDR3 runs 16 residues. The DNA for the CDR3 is TGTGCCACCAGTGATCTAGGGGCAGGGGGGACCTACGAGCAGTACTTC. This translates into CATSDLGAGGTYEQYF.

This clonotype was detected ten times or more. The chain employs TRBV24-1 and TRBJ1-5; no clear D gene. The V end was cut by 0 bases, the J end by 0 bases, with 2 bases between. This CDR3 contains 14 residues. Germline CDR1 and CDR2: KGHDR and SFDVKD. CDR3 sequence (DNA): TGTGCCACCAGTGATTTGAGTAGCAATCAGCCCCAGCATTTT. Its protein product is CATSDLSSNQPQHF.

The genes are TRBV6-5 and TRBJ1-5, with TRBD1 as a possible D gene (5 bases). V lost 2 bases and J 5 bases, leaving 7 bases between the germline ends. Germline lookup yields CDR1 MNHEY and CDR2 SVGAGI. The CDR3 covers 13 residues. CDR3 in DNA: TGTGCCAGCAGTTACGGGGGTTATCAGCCCCAGCATTTT. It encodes CASSYGGYQPQHF.

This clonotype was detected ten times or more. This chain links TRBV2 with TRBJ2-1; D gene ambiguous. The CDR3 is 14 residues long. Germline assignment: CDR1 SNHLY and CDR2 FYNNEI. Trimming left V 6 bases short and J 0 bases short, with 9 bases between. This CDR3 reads CASRGKGSYNEQFF. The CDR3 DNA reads TGTGCCAGCAGAGGGAAAGGCTCCTACAATGAGCAGTTCTTC.

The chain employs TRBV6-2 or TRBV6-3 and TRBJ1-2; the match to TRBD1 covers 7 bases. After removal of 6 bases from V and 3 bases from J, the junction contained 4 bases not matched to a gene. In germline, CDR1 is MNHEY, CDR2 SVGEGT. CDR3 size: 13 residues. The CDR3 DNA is TGTGCCAGCAGCGACAGGGTAGACTATGGCTACACCTTC. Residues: CASSDRVDYGYTF.

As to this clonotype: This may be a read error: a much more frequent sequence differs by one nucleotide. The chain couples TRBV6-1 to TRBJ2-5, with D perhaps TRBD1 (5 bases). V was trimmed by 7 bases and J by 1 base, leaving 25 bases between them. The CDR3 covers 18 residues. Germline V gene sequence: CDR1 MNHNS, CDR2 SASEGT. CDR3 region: CASKEMGPQIVTQETQYF. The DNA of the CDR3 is TGTGCCAGCAAGGAGATGGGGCCACAGATTGTGACCCAAGAGACCCAGTACTTC.

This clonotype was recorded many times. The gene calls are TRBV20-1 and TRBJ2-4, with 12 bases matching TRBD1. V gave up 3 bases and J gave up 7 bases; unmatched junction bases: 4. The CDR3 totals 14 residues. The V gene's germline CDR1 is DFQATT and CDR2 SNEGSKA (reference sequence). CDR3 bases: TGCAGTGCTAGGGGACAGGGGGCACGGAACATTCAGTACTTC. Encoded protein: CSARGQGARNIQYF.

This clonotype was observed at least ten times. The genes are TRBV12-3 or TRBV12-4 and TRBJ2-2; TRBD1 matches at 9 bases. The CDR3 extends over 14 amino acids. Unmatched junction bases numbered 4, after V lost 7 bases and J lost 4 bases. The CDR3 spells CASKQGAGTGELFF. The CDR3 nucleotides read TGTGCCAGCAAACAGGGGGCGGGCACCGGGGAGCTGTTTTTT.

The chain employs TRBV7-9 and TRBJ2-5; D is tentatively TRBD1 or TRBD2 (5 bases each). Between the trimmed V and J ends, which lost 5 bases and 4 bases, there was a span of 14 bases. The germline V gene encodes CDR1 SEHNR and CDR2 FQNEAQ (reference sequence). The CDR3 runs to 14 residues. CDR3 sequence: CASSPGPTRETQYF. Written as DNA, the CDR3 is TGTGCCAGCAGCCCGGGACCAACCAGAGAGACCCAGTACTTC.